A single sample gave rise to the 27 T cell receptor beta chains below, sequenced in a study of cytomegalovirus exposure and HLA in healthy donors. It was with 60 Vbeta and 13 Jbeta primers that the PCR ran. Sequencing used immunoSEQ multiplex PCR; TCRdb keeps in-frame clones, though not all of them. This sample's table reports 45,000 to 50,000 clones. The material sequenced was PBMCs. The receptor source for this set is a male donor in good health and CMV-seronegative.

Here the CDR3 DNA reads TGTGCCAGCTCAACCGGGACAGGGGCGAGAACTAATGAAAAACTGTTTTTT. Translation: CASSTGTGARTNEKLFF. The gene calls are TRBV18 and TRBJ1-4; 10 bases match TRBD1. V dropped 5 bases and J dropped 1; count of bases not matched to a gene: 7. From germline, CDR1 is KGHSH and CDR2 LQKENI. The CDR3 has 17 residues. Drawing the rest from reference TRBV18 and TRBJ1-4, the complete variable domain is NAGVMQNPRHLVRRRGQEARLRCSPMKGHSHVYWYRQLPEEGLKFMVYLQKENIIDESGMPKERFSAEFPKEGPSILRIQQVVRGDSAAYFCASSTGTGARTNEKLFFGSGTQLSVL.

The genes are TRBV29-1 and TRBJ1-6; D possibly corresponds to TRBD1 (6 bases). V was clipped by 3 bases and J by 8 bases, with 8 bases between them. The length of the CDR3 is 12 residues. Germline CDR1 is SQVTM and CDR2 is ANQGSEA. The CDR3 here is CSVEGADSPLHF. The CDR3 region has the DNA TGCAGCGTTGAGGGGGCCGATTCACCCCTCCACTTT.

V is TRBV5-1 and J is TRBJ2-7; D might be TRBD2 (6 bases). Deletions cut 4 bases from V and 6 bases from J, with 20 bases between. This CDR3 has 15 residues. The germline V gene has CDR1 SGHRS and CDR2 YFSETQ. CDR3 nucleotides: TGCGCCAGCAGCCCTAAGGGCGGGGCATCGGGCGAGCAGTACTTC. Amino acid sequence: CASSPKGGASGEQYF.

The chain has TRBV7-6 and TRBJ1-5; D unresolved. Trimming removed 0 bases at V and 3 bases at J, with 9 bases between. Germline V gives CDR1 SGHVS, CDR2 FNYEAQ. CDR3 length: 15 residues. For the CDR3, the DNA is TGTGCCAGCAGCTTAGCGCCAGGAACCAATCAGCCCCAGCATTTT. Its translation is CASSLAPGTNQPQHF.

The CDR3 DNA is TGCGCCAGCAGCCAAGTAACATCGGGGTTTGGAACTGAAGCTTTCTTT. Translated: CASSQVTSGFGTEAFF. The chain recombines TRBV4-3 with TRBJ1-1; D call uncertain. CDR3 length: 16 residues. Germline-derived CDR1 and CDR2 are LGHNA and YSLEER. Trimming shortened V by 1 base and J by 5 bases, and 17 bases separated the two germline ends.

This chain uses TRBV4-3 with TRBJ1-5; 8 nucleotides agree with TRBD1. This CDR3 spans 15 amino acids. Trimming took 1 base from V and 6 from J; bases not matched to a gene: 5. Germline loops: CDR1 LGHNA, CDR2 YSLEER. CDR3 sequence reads: CASSQVDRAGQPQHF. DNA of the CDR3: TGCGCCAGCAGCCAAGTGGACAGGGCAGGTCAGCCCCAGCATTTT.

This chain links TRBV10-3 with TRBJ1-2; TRBD1 is a possible D gene (5 bases). V was shortened by 6 bases and J by 4 bases, with 15 bases between the two germline ends. Germline V gene sequence: CDR1 ENHRY, CDR2 SYGVKD. There are 14 residues in the CDR3. CDR3 sequence (DNA): TGTGCCATCAGCACCGGCGGGGGAACCTATGGCTACACCTTC. Protein: CAISTGGGTYGYTF.

The chain carries TRBV4-2 and TRBJ1-1, with D possibly matching TRBD1 (5 bases). With 7 bases removed from V and 5 bases from J, the gap between germline ends came to 17 bases. Per the germline V gene, CDR1 is LGHNA and CDR2 is YNFKEQ. The CDR3 sequence is 14 residues long. CDR3 coding DNA: TGTGCCAGCAAGGGAGTTGGGGGGATGACTGAAGCTTTCTTT. Amino acid sequence: CASKGVGGMTEAFF.

Worth noting for this clone: One junction end does not reproduce the germline sequence, and a read error may be involved. V usage is TRBV18 and J usage is TRBJ1-3, with 9 bases aligning to TRBD1. Germline V gives CDR1 KGHSH, CDR2 LQKENI. This CDR3 region has 14 residues. The CDR3 DNA follows: TGCACCACCCGGGACAGGGTCTCTGGAAACACCATATATTTT. As protein: CTTRDRVSGNTIYF.

The V call is TRBV18, the J call TRBJ1-1; TRBD1 is a possible D gene (6 bases). The CDR3 length is 17 residues. Germline CDR1 reads KGHSH; CDR2 reads LQKENI. V lost 3 bases, J lost 0 bases, and 17 bases lay in between. The CDR3 sequence: CASSPSTPRGMNTEAFF. As DNA, the CDR3 is TGTGCCAGCTCACCTTCGACACCGAGGGGGATGAACACTGAAGCTTTCTTT.

The V call is TRBV4-2, the J call TRBJ1-1, with a weak D call TRBD1 (5 bases). Germline loops: CDR1 LGHNA, CDR2 YNFKEQ. Trimming cost V 4 bases and J 11 bases, with 14 bases left between them. This CDR3 is built from 12 residues. The CDR3 DNA follows: TGTGCCAGCAGCCCGGGGGGGGATACGGCTTTCTTT. Translated, it gives CASSPGGDTAFF.

J is TRBJ2-7 and V is TRBV11-2; 8 bases agree with TRBD1. CDR3 size: 14 residues. Trimming removed 5 bases from V and 5 bases from J; junction bases left unmatched: 8. Germline-derived CDR1 and CDR2 are SGHAT and FQNNGV. The CDR3 DNA reads as TGTGCCAGCAGCCGAGACAGGGGTAGGAACGAGCAGTACTTC. It yields the protein CASSRDRGRNEQYF.

The chain combines TRBV6-1 with TRBJ2-5, with 9 bases aligning to TRBD2. CDR3 length equals 15 residues. Germline V CDR1 and CDR2: MNHNS, SASEGT. The V gene end was trimmed by 3 bases and the J gene end by 9 bases; junction bases not matched to a gene: 11. In DNA, the CDR3 is TGTGCCAGCAGTGATCCCGGGACTAGCAGCCTACCCCAGTACTTC. This codes for CASSDPGTSSLPQYF.

The V gene is TRBV5-1, the J gene TRBJ1-5; the D is unclear. V lost 4 bases to trimming and J lost 4 bases, with 9 bases between them. CDR1 SGHRS and CDR2 YFSETQ come from the germline V gene. CDR3 length: 13 residues. CDR3 sequence reads: CASSMETNQPQHF. The CDR3, as DNA: TGCGCCAGCAGCATGGAGACTAATCAGCCCCAGCATTTT.

The CDR3 sequence is CASSITGTGLYGYTF. CDR3 DNA sequence: TGTGCCAGTAGTATAACTGGGACAGGGCTCTATGGCTACACCTTC. The chain joins TRBV19 to TRBJ1-2; 9 nucleotides match TRBD1. J was trimmed by 4 bases and V by 2 bases; bases with no gene match: 5. The CDR3 covers 15 residues. CDR1 and CDR2 (germline): LNHDA, SQIVND (reference sequence).

The chain employs TRBV11-2 and TRBJ2-7; unclear D gene. Between the trimmed V and J ends, which lost 5 bases and 3 bases, there was a span of 8 bases. The CDR3 has 12 residues. The germline gives CDR1 SGHAT, CDR2 FQNNGV. The CDR3 is CASSQSIYEQYF. CDR3 nucleotide sequence: TGTGCCAGCAGCCAATCTATCTACGAGCAGTACTTC. Based on the CDR3 plus reference TRBV11-2 and TRBJ2-7, the full variable domain is EAGVAQSPRYKIIEKRQSVAFWCNPISGHATLYWYQQILGQGPKLLIQFQNNGVVDDSQLPKDRFSAERLKGVDSTLKIQPAKLEDSAVYLCASSQSIYEQYFGPGTRLTVT.

The chain recombines TRBV6-6 with TRBJ2-3; D gene unclear. The CDR3 has 15 amino acids. CDR1 and CDR2 (germline): MNHNY, SVGAGI (reference sequence). V dropped 2 bases and J dropped 0 bases, with 9 bases sitting between them. In DNA form, the CDR3 reads TGTGCCAGCAGTTACGGCGGTACTAGCACAGATACGCAGTATTTT. This gives the protein CASSYGGTSTDTQYF.

The chain recombines TRBV4-1 with TRBJ2-5; D is uncertain. In germline, CDR1 is MGHRA, CDR2 YSYEKL. The CDR3 is 12 amino acids. The V end lost 4 bases, the J end lost 4 bases, and 7 bases lay between the germline ends. The CDR3 nucleotides read TGCGCCAGCAGCCGAGACTTAGAGACCCAGTACTTC. Translation: CASSRDLETQYF.

The chain is built from TRBV11-2 and TRBJ1-6, with D perhaps matching TRBD1 (5 bases). V dropped 0 bases and J dropped 9 bases, with 12 bases sitting between them. CDR3 length: 15 amino acids. Looked up from germline, CDR1 is SGHAT and CDR2 is FQNNGV. Written as DNA, the CDR3 is TGTGCCAGCAGCTTAGATGGGGCACGGAGTTCACCCCTCCACTTT. Its protein is CASSLDGARSSPLHF.

V is TRBV11-2 and J is TRBJ1-2; 7 nucleotides agree with TRBD1. The CDR3 contains 18 residues. Looked up from germline, CDR1 is SGHAT and CDR2 is FQNNGV. V was clipped by 4 bases and J by 0 bases; unmatched bases: 14. In DNA form, the CDR3 reads TGTGCCAGCAGCTCTATCGGGGACAGAAGACTTACTAACTATGGCTACACCTTC. Its translation is CASSSIGDRRLTNYGYTF.

The genes are TRBV5-6 and TRBJ1-3; 8 nucleotides line up with TRBD1. Germline CDR1 SGHDT, CDR2 YYEEEE. The V segment lost 2 bases and the J segment 1 base; nucleotides outside the gene matches: 5. The CDR3 is 16 residues long. The CDR3 spells CASSLRTGISGNTIYF. The CDR3 DNA reads TGTGCCAGCAGCTTACGGACAGGGATATCTGGAAACACCATATATTTT.

This sequence joins TRBV6-6 and TRBJ1-4, with a possible D match to TRBD1 (6 bases). The CDR3 spans 14 residues. Germline assignment: CDR1 MNHNY and CDR2 SVGAGI (reference sequence). The V and J ends lost 5 bases and 2 bases respectively, with 9 bases between them. The CDR3 coding sequence is TGTGCCAGCAGTGCCCAGGGGACTAATGAAAAACTGTTTTTT. It translates to CASSAQGTNEKLFF.

The chain carries TRBV5-1 and TRBJ1-6, with D perhaps TRBD1 (6 bases). Looked up from germline, CDR1 is SGHRS and CDR2 is YFSETQ. The CDR3 contains 15 residues. Trimming left V 2 bases short and J 4 bases short, with 10 bases between. Here the CDR3 reads CASSLGGAYNSPLHF. The DNA for the CDR3 is TGCGCCAGCAGCTTAGGGGGGGCGTATAATTCACCCCTCCACTTT.

V usage is TRBV4-2 and J usage is TRBJ2-7, with 8 nucleotides matching TRBD1. This CDR3 is 18 amino acids long. Germline CDR1 and CDR2: LGHNA and YNFKEQ. Germline trimming cut 0 bases from V and 3 bases from J; bases unmatched to any gene: 13. The CDR3 sequence: CASSQEGLSGQGVYEQYF. The CDR3 DNA reads as TGTGCCAGCAGCCAAGAAGGTCTAAGCGGACAGGGAGTCTACGAGCAGTACTTC.

The chain recombines TRBV29-1 with TRBJ2-7; 7 bases map to TRBD2. Losses at the gene ends were 3 bases for V and 4 bases for J; bases not matched to a gene: 3. The CDR3 covers 12 residues. CDR1 is SQVTM, CDR2 ANQGSEA, per germline. The CDR3 coding sequence is TGCAGCGTTGATGGGGGAGGGTACGAGCAGTACTTC. Its protein product is CSVDGGGYEQYF.

The V call is TRBV5-8, the J call TRBJ2-1; TRBD2 agrees at 11 bases. The germline V gene has CDR1 SGHTS and CDR2 YDEGEE. This CDR3 has 16 residues. V shed 5 bases and J 3 bases; nucleotides not matched to a gene: 7. CDR3 coding DNA: TGTGCCAGCAGTCCTCGACTAGCGGGGTTCTACAATGAGCAGTTCTTC. This sequence encodes CASSPRLAGFYNEQFF.

The genes are TRBV4-3 and TRBJ2-7; 11 bases align to TRBD1. The ends lost 0 bases at V and 4 bases at J; junction bases unmatched: 5. CDR3 length: 16 amino acids. Germline assignment: CDR1 LGHNA and CDR2 YSLEER. The CDR3 DNA sequence: TGCGCCAGCAGCCAAGATCGTGGGGACAGGGGGTACGAGCAGTACTTC. Amino acids: CASSQDRGDRGYEQYF.